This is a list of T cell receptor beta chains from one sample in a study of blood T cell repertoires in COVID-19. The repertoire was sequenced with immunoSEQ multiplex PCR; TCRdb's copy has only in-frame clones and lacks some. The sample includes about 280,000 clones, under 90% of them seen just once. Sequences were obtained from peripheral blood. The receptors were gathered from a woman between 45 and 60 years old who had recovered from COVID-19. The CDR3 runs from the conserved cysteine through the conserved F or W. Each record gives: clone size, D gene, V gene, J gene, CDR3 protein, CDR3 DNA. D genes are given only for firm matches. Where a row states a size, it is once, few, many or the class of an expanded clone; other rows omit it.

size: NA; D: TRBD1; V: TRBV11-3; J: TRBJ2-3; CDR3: CASSSTDRGSTDTQYF; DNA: TGTGCCAGCAGCTCTACGGACAGGGGCAGCACAGATACGCAGTATTTT
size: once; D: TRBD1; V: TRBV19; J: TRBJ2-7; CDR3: CASSFSGTGVYEQYF; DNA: TGTGCCAGTAGCTTTTCCGGGACAGGGGTCTACGAGCAGTACTTC
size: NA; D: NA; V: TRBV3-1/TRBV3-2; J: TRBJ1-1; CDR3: CASSRHEGGGENAEAFF; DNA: TGTGCCAGCAGCCGCCACGAGGGTGGAGGGGAGAACGCTGAAGCTTTCTTT
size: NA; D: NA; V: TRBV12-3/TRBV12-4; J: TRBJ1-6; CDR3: CASSDRGGPLHF; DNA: TGTGCCAGCAGCGACAGAGGTGGACCCCTCCACTTT
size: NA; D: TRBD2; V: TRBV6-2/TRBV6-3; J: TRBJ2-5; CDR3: CASSPTRASGKIVETQYF; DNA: TGTGCCAGCAGCCCCACGAGGGCTAGCGGCAAGATAGTGGAGACCCAGTACTTC
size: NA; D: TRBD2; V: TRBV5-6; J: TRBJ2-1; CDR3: CASSLFSGVNEQFF; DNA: TGTGCCAGCAGCTTGTTTAGCGGGGTCAATGAGCAGTTCTTC
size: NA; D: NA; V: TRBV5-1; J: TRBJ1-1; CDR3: CASSTGSGTEAFF; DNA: TGCGCCAGCAGCACAGGGTCCGGGACTGAAGCTTTCTTT
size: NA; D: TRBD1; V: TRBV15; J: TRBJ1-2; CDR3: CATSRDRTGGISYTF; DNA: TGTGCCACCAGCAGAGATCGAACAGGGGGCATAAGCTACACCTTC
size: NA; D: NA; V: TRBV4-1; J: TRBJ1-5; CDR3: CASSYNKGNQPQHF; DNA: TGCGCCAGCAGCTATAATAAGGGGAATCAGCCCCAGCATTTT
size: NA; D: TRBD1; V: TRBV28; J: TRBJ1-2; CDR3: CANSFQGVWTF; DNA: TGTGCCAATTCGTTCCAGGGGGTATGGACCTTC
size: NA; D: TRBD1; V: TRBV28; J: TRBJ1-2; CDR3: CASSQGDRADYGYTF; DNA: TGTGCCAGCAGTCAGGGGGACAGGGCGGACTATGGCTACACCTTC
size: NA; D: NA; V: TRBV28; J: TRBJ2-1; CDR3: CASSVRTGLASLQFF; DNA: TGTGCCAGCAGTGTTCGCACAGGATTGGCCAGTCTTCAGTTCTTC
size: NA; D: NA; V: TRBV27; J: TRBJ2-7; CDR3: CASSSGVSRYEQYF; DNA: TGTGCCAGCAGTTCGGGGGTCTCCCGCTACGAGCAGTACTTC
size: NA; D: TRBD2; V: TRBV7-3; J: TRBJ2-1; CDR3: CASSRRGLADEQFF; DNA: TGTGCCAGCAGCCGACGCGGACTAGCGGATGAGCAGTTCTTC
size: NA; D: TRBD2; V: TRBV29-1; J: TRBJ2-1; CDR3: CSVVGREGLNEQFF; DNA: TGCAGCGTTGTCGGGCGGGAGGGCCTCAATGAGCAGTTCTTC
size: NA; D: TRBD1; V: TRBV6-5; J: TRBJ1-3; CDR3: CASSYSKSGQPNTIYF; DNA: TGTGCCAGCAGTTACTCGAAATCGGGACAGCCAAACACCATATATTTT
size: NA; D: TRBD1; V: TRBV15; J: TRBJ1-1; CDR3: CATSSPPETGWGTEAFF; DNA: TGTGCCACCAGCAGTCCACCAGAGACAGGGTGGGGCACTGAAGCTTTCTTT
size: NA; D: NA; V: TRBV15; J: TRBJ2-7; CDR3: CATSRDRTIHEQYF; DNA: TGTGCCACCAGCAGGGACAGGACTATCCACGAGCAGTACTTC
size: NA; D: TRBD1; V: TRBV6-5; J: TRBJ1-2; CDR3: CASSLRDRGANYGYTF; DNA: TGTGCCAGCAGTTTAAGGGACAGGGGAGCAAACTATGGCTACACCTTC
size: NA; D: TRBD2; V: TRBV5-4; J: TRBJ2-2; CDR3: CASSLNAGGPGELFF; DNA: TGTGCCAGCAGCTTGAACGCGGGGGGCCCCGGGGAGCTGTTTTTT
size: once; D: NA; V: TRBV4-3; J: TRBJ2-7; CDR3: CASSQDGGPYEQYF; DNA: TGCGCCAGCAGCCAAGACGGGGGACCCTACGAGCAGTACTTC
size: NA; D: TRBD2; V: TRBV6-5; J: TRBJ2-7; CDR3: CASSSGTSGYEQYF; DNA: TGTGCCAGCAGTTCCGGGACTAGCGGTTACGAGCAGTACTTC
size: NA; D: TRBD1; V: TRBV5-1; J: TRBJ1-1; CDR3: CASRLRDRGLHGKTTEAFF; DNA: TGCGCCAGCAGACTCCGGGACAGGGGGCTGCATGGTAAAACCACTGAAGCTTTCTTT
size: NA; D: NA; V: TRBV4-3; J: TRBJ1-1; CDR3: CASSPGGNTEAFF; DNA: TGCGCCAGCAGCCCGGGTGGAAACACTGAAGCTTTCTTT
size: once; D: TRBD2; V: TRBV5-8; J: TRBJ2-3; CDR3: CASSFSGTSGGKDTQYF; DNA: TGTGCCAGCAGCTTCTCTGGGACTAGCGGGGGGAAGGATACGCAGTATTTT
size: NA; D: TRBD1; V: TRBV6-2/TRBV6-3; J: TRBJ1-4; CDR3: CASSYSWTGTQSREKLFF; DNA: TGTGCCAGCAGTTACTCGTGGACAGGGACCCAGTCGAGGGAAAAACTGTTTTTT
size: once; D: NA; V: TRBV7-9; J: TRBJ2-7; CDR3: CASSPGQGPYEQYF; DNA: TGTGCCAGCAGCCCGGGACAAGGACCCTACGAGCAGTACTTC
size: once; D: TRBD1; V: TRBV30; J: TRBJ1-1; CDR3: CAGTAGGSTEAFF; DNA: TGTGCCGGGACAGCTGGAGGAAGCACTGAAGCTTTCTTT
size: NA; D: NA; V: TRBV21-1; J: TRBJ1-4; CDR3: CASSTRRSRAHEKLFF; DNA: TGTGCCAGCAGCACACGTAGATCCAGGGCCCATGAAAAACTGTTTTTT
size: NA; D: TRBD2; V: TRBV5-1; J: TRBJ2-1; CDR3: CASSLGGTNYNEQFF; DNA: TGCGCCAGCAGCTTGGGGGGGACTAACTACAATGAGCAGTTCTTC
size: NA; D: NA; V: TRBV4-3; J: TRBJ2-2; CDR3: CASSQEWRNTGELFF; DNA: TGCGCCAGCAGCCAGGAGTGGAGGAACACCGGGGAGCTGTTTTTT
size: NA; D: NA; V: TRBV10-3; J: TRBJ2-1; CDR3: CAISESRPGGPRGEQFF; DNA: TGTGCCATCAGTGAGTCGAGGCCGGGGGGCCCCCGGGGTGAGCAGTTCTTC
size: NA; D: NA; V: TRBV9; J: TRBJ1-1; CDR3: CASSESEGLNTEAFF; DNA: TGTGCCAGCAGCGAGAGCGAGGGCCTGAACACTGAAGCTTTCTTT
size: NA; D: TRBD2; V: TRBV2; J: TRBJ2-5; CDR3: CASSGAGDFRLTQYF; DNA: TGTGCCAGCAGTGGAGCGGGGGACTTCCGGTTGACCCAGTACTTC
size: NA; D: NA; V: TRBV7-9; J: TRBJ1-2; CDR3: CASSFVNGHGYTF; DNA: TGTGCCAGCAGCTTCGTAAATGGGCATGGCTACACCTTC
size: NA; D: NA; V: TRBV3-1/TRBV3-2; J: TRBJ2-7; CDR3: CASSPGSSGAVYEQYF; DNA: TGTGCCAGCAGCCCTGGCTCCAGCGGAGCGGTCTACGAGCAGTACTTC
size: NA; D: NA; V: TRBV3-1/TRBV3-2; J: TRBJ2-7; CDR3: CASSHLVDREQYF; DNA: TGTGCCAGCAGCCACCTCGTCGACAGAGAGCAGTACTTC
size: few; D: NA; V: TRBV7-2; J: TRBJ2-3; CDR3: CASGAGASTDTQYF; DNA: TGTGCCAGCGGGGCGGGGGCCAGCACAGATACGCAGTATTTT
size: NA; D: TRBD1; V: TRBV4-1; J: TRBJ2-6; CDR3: CASMSGQGRIGGANVLTF; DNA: TGCGCCAGCATGTCCGGACAGGGGCGAATCGGTGGGGCCAACGTCCTGACTTTC
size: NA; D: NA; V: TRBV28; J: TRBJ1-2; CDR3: CATRTGRDYGYTF; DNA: TGTGCCACCAGGACCGGGCGGGACTATGGCTACACCTTC
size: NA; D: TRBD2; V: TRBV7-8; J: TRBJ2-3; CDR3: CASKKRGLASTDTQYF; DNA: TGTGCCAGCAAAAAACGGGGACTAGCGAGCACAGATACGCAGTATTTT
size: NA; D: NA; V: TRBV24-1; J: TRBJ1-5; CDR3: CATSGPQDINQPQHF; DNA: TGTGCCACCAGTGGTCCGCAGGACATCAATCAGCCCCAGCATTTT
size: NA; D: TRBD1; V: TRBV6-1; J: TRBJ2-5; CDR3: CASSEARGQETQYF; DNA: TGTGCCAGCAGTGAAGCTAGGGGGCAGGAGACCCAGTACTTC
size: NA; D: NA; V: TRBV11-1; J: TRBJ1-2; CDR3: CASSSRAGGYTF; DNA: TGTGCCAGCAGCTCACGTGCGGGGGGCTACACCTTC
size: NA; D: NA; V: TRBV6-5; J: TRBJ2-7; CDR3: CASSRERRWEQYF; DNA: TGTGCCAGCAGTAGGGAGCGGCGGTGGGAGCAGTACTTC
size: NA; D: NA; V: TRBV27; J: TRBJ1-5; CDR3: CASSLRVGGQPQHF; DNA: TGTGCCAGCAGTTTACGCGTCGGGGGTCAGCCCCAGCATTTT
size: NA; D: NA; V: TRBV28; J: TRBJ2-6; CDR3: CASSKTATGANVLTF; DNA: TGTGCCAGCAGCAAGACAGCAACTGGGGCCAACGTCCTGACTTTC
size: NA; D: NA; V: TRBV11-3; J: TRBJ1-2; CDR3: CASSPRPGHQNYGYTF; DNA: TGTGCCAGCAGCCCCAGGCCGGGACACCAGAACTATGGCTACACCTTC
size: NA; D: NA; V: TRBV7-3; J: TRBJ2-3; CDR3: CASSLTSMVGRSTDTQYF; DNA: TGTGCCAGCAGCTTAACGTCTATGGTTGGCAGGAGCACAGATACGCAGTATTTT
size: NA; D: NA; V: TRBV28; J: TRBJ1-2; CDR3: CASSLGSRGYGYTF; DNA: TGTGCCAGCAGTTTGGGCAGTCGGGGCTATGGCTACACCTTC
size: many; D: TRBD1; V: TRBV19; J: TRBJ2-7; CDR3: CASSSRTGHSSAYEQYF; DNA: TGTGCCAGTAGTTCTCGGACAGGGCACTCCTCCGCCTACGAGCAGTACTTC
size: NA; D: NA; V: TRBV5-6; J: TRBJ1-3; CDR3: CASSLPGDSGNTIYF; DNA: TGTGCCAGCAGCTTGCCGGGGGACTCTGGAAACACCATATATTTT
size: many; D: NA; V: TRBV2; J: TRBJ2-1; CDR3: CASTRDYNEQFF; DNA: TGTGCCAGCACCCGGGACTACAATGAGCAGTTCTTC